Included here is one T cell receptor beta chain sequence, with context. This clonotype was detected a few times. The antigen it recognizes is unknown. Base qualities are missing; no much larger clone stands one base away. Via the germline V gene, CDR1 is SQVTM and CDR2 ANQGSEA. V and J lose 4 bases and 5 bases, and a span of 11 bases separates them. The CDR3 measures 12 amino acids from cysteine to phenylalanine. Of all the DNA, just the CDR3 is kept, 36 bases in frame from base 1. Library preparation employed RT-PCR. Sequenced on a NextSeq 550. Using fastp at Q25 and MiXCR, TCRdb reprocessed the public reads and kept productive beta chains. Rows merge per CDR3 protein into single entries with the most common DNA and genes. Here the sample has some 200,000 distinct CDR3 sequences; about 40% occur a single time. The top ten hold 33% of the sample. The data derive from a study of patients and donors after allogeneic stem cell transplantation (dated by TCRdb to 2019 to 2021).

This clonotype was sampled from a human donor who was either an allogeneic HSCT recipient or a stem cell or donor lymphocyte infusion donor (not recorded which). It is not recorded whose cells these are; they may come from a transplant donor. The material sequenced was blood, either unsorted or a sorted T cell fraction (not recorded which). The receptor chain draws on TRBV29-1 and TRBJ2-5, and the D gene may be TRBD2, 6 bases matching. This receptor has the CDR3 CSVASGGETQYF. The bases are TGCAGCGTTGCATCTGGAGGGGAGACCCAGTACTTC.